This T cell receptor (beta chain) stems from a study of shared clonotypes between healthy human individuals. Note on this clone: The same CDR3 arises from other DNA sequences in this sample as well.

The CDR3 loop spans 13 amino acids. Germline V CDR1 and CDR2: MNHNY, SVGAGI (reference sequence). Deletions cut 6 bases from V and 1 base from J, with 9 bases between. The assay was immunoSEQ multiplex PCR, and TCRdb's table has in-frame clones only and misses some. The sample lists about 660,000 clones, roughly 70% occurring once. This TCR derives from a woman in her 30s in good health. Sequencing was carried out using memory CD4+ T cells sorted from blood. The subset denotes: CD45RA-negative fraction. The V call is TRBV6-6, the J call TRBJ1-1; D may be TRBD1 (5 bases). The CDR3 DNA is TGTGCCAGCAGGGGGCAGGAGAACACTGAAGCTTTCTTT. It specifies CASRGQENTEAFF.